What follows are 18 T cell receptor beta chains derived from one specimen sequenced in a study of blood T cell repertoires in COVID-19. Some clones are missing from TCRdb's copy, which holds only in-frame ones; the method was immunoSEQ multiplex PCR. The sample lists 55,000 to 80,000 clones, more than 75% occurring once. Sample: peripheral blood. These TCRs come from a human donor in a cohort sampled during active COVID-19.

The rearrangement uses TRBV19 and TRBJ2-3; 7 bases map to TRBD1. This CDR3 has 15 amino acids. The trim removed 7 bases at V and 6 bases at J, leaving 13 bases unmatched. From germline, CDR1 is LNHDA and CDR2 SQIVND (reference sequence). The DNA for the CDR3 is TGTGCCAGTACCAACGCCGACAGGGCCCGCGATACGCAGTATTTT. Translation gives CASTNADRARDTQYF.

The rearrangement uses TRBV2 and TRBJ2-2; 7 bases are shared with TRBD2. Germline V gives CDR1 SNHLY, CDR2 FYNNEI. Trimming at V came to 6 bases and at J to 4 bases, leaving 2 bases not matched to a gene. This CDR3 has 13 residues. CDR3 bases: TGTGCCAGCAGAAGGGAGGGCACCGGGGAGCTGTTTTTT. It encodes CASRREGTGELFF. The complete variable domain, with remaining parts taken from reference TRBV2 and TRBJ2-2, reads EPEVTQTPSHQVTQMGQEVILRCVPISNHLYFYWYRQILGQKVEFLVSFYNNEISEKSEIFDDQFSVERPDGSNFTLKIRSTKLEDSAMYFCASRREGTGELFFGEGSRLTVL.

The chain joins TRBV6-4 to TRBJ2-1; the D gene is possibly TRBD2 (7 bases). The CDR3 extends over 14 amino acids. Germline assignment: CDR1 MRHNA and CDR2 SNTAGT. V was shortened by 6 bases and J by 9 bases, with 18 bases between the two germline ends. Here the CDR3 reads CASRPWAGEGEQFF. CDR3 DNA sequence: TGTGCCAGCAGGCCCTGGGCAGGGGAGGGTGAGCAGTTCTTC.

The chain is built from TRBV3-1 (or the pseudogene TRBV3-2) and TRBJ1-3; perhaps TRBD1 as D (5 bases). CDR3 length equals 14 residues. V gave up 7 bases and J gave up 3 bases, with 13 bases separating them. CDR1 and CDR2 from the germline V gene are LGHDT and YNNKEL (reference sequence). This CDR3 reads CASTADTGGNTIYF. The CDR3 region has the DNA TGTGCCAGCACCGCGGACACCGGTGGAAACACCATATATTTT.

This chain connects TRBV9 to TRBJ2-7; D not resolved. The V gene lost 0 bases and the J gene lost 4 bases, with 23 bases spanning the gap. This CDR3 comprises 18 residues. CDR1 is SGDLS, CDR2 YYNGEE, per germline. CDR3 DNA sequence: TGTGCCAGCAGCGTAGGCGTACAGAGTACCCCGATTTTTTACGAGCAGTACTTC. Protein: CASSVGVQSTPIFYEQYF. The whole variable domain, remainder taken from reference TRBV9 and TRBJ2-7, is DSGVTQTPKHLITATGQRVTLRCSPRSGDLSVYWYQQSLDQGLQFLIQYYNGEERAKGNILERFSAQQFPDLHSELNLSSLELGDSALYFCASSVGVQSTPIFYEQYFGPGTRLTVT.

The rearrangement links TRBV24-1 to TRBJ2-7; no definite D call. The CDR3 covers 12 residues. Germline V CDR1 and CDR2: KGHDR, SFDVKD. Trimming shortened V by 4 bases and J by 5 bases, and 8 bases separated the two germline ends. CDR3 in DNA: TGTGCCACCAGTGAGGGTCGGGACGAGCAGTACTTC. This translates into CATSEGRDEQYF.

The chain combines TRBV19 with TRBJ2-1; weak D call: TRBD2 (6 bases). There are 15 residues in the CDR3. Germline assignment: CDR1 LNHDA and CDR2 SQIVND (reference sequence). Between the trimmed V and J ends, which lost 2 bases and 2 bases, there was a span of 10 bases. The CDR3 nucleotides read TGTGCCAGTAGTATAAGTAGCGGTACCTACAATGAGCAGTTCTTC. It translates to CASSISSGTYNEQFF.

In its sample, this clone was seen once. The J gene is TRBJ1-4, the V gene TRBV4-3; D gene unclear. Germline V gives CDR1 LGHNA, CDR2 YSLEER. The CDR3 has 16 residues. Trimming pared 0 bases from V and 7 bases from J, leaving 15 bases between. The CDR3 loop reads CASSQEATLGGEKLFF. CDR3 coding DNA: TGCGCCAGCAGCCAAGAAGCTACCCTAGGAGGTGAAAAACTGTTTTTT.

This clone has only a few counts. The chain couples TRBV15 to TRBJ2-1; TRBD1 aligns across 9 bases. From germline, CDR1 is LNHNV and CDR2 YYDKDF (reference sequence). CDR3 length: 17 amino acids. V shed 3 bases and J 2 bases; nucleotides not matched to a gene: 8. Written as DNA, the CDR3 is TGTGCCACCAGCAGCGGAGGACAGGGGATTACCTACAATGAGCAGTTCTTC. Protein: CATSSGGQGITYNEQFF.

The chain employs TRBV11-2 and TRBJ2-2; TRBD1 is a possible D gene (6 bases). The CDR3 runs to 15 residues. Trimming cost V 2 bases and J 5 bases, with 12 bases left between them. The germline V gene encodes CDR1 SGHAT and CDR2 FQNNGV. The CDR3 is CASSLIGTTTGELFF. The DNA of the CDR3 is TGTGCCAGCAGCTTAATTGGGACAACGACCGGGGAGCTGTTTTTT. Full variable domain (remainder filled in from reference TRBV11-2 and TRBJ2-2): EAGVAQSPRYKIIEKRQSVAFWCNPISGHATLYWYQQILGQGPKLLIQFQNNGVVDDSQLPKDRFSAERLKGVDSTLKIQPAKLEDSAVYLCASSLIGTTTGELFFGEGSRLTVL.

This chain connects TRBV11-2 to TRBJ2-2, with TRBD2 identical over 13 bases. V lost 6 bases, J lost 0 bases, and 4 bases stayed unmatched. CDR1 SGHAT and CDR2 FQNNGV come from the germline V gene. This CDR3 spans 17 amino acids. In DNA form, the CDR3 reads TGTGCCAGCAGACGTGGGACTAGCGGGGCGAACACCGGGGAGCTGTTTTTT. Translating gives CASRRGTSGANTGELFF.

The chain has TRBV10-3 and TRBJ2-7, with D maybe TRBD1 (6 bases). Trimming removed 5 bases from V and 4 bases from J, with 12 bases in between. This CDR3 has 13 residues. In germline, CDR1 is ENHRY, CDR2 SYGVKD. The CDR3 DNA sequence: TGTGCCATCAGTACAGGGACATCTTACGAGCAGTACTTC. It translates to CAISTGTSYEQYF.

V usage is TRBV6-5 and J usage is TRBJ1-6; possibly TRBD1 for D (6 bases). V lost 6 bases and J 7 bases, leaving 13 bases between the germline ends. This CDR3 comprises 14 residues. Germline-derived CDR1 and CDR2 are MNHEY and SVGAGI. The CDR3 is CASSLGARNSPLHF. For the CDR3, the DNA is TGTGCCAGCAGCCTGGGGGCCAGAAATTCACCCCTCCACTTT.

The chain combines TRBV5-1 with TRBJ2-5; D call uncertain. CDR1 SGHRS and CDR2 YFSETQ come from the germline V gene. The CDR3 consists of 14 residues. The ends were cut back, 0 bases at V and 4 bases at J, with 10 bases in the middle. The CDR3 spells CASSLEARGETQYF. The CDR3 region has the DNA TGCGCCAGCAGCTTGGAGGCTAGAGGAGAGACCCAGTACTTC.

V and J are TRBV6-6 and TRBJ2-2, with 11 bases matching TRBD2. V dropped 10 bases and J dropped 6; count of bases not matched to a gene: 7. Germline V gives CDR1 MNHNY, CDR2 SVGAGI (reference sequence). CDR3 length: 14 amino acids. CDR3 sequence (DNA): TGTGCCACCCAACTAGCGGGAGCGGCCGGGGAGCTGTTTTTT. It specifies CATQLAGAAGELFF.

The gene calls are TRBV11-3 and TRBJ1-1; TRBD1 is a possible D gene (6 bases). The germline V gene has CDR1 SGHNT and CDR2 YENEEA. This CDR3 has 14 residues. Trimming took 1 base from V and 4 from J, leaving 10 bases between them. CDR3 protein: CASSLAGARTEAFF. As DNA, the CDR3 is TGTGCCAGCAGCTTAGCAGGGGCGCGCACTGAAGCTTTCTTT.

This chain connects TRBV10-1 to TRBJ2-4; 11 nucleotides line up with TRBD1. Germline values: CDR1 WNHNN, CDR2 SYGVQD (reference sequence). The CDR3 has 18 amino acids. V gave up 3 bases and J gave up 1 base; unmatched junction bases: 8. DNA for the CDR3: TGCGCCAGCAGTGACGGGACAGGGGGGCGTCTGGCCAAAAACATTCAGTACTTC. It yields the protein CASSDGTGGRLAKNIQYF.

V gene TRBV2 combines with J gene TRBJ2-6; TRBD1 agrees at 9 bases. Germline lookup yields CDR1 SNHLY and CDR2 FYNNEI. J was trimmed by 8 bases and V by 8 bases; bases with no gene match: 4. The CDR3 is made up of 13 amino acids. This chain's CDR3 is CASSQGASNVLTF. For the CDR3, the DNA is TGTGCCAGCTCACAGGGGGCTTCCAACGTCCTGACTTTC.